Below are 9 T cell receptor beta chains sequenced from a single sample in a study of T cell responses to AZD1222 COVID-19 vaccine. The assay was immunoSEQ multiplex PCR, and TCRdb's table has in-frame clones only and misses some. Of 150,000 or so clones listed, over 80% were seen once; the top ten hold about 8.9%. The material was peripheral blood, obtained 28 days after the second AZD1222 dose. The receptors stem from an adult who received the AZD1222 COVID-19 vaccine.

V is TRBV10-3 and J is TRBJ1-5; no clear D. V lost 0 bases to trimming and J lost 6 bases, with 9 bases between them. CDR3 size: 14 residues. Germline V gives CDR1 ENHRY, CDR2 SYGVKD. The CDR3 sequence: CAISESGGLQPQHF. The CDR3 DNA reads TGTGCCATCAGTGAGTCCGGCGGGCTTCAGCCCCAGCATTTT.

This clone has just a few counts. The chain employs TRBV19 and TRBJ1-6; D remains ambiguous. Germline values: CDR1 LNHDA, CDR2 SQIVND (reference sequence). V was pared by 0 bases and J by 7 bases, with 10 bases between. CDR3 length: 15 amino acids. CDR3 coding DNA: TGTGCCAGTAGTATAGATCGGCAGGAGAATTCACCCCTCCACTTT. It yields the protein CASSIDRQENSPLHF.

Here the CDR3 DNA reads TGTGCCAGCTCACAAAAGGGACAGGCCGCCTACGAGCAGTACTTC. Its translation is CASSQKGQAAYEQYF. The V call is TRBV18, the J call TRBJ2-7, with 8 bases identical to TRBD1. Per germline, CDR1 KGHSH and CDR2 LQKENI. V trimming: 4 bases; J trimming: 2 bases; junction bases outside the gene matches: 7. The CDR3 loop spans 15 amino acids.

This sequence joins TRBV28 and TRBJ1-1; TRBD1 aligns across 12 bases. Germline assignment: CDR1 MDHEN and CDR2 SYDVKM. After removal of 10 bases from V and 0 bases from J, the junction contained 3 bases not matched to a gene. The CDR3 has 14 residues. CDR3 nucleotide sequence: TGTGCCACGGGACAGGGGGCGTTGAACACTGAAGCTTTCTTT. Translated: CATGQGALNTEAFF.

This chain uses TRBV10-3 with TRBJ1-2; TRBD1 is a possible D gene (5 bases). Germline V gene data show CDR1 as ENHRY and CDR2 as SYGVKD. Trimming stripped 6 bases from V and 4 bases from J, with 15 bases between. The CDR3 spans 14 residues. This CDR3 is CAIRGDSSFYGYTF. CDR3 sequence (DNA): TGTGCCATCAGGGGAGACAGCAGTTTCTATGGCTACACCTTC.

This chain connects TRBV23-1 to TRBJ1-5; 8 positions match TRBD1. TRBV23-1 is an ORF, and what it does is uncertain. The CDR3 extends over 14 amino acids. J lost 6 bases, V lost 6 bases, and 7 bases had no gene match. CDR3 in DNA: TGCGCCAGCAGAAAACAGGGGGTTAGTCAGCCCCAGCATTTT. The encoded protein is CASRKQGVSQPQHF.

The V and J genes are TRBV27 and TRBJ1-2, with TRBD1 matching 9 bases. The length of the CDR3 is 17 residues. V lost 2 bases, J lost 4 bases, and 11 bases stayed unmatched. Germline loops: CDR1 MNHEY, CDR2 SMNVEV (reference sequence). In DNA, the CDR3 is TGTGCCAGCAGTTTAAGGACAGGGGCCCCCGGCGGCTATGGCTACACCTTC. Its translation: CASSLRTGAPGGYGYTF.

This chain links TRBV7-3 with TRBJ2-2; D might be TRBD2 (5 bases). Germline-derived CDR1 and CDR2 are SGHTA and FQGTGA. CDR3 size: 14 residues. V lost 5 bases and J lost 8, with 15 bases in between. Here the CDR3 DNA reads TGTGCCAGCAGCCTGAGGGCTGGCGGTGGGGAGCTGTTTTTT. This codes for CASSLRAGGGELFF.

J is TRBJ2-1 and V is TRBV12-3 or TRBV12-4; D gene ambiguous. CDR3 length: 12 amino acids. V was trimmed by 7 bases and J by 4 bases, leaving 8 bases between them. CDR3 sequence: CASTRAYNEQFF. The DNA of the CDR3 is TGTGCCAGCACACGAGCATACAATGAGCAGTTCTTC.